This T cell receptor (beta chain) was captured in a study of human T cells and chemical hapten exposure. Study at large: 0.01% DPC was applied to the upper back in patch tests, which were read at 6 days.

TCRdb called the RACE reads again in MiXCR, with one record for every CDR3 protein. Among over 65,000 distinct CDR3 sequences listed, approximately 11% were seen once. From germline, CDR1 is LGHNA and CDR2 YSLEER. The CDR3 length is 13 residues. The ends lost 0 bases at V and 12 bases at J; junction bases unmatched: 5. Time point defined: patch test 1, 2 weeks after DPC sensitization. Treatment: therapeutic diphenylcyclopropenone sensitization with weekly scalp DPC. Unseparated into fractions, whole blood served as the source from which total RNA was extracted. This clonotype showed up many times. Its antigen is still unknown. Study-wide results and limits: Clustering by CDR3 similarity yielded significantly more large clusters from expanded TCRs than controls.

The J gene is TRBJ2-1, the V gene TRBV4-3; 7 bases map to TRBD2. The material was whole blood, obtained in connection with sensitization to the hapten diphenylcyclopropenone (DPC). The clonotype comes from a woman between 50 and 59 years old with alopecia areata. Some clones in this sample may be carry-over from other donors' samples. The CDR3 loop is CASSQEGWEGQFF. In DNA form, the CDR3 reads TGCGCCAGCAGCCAAGAAGGTTGGGAGGGGCAGTTCTTC.